One and the same sample provided the 8 T cell receptor beta chains below, sequenced in a study of blood T cell repertoires in COVID-19. Produced via immunoSEQ multiplex PCR; TCRdb's table is partial and in-frame only. The sample comprises some 150,000 clones, about 80% of which are singletons, and roughly 29% rests with the top ten. Sequenced sample: peripheral blood. These receptors all stem from an older woman with acute or convalescent COVID-19.

This rearrangement joins TRBV20-1 to TRBJ2-1; maybe TRBD2 (7 bases). From germline, CDR1 is DFQATT and CDR2 SNEGSKA (reference sequence). The V gene lost 3 bases and the J gene lost 5 bases, with 14 bases spanning the gap. This CDR3 comprises 14 residues. DNA of the CDR3: TGCAGTGCTAGTGGGGGGGGCCTCAACAATGAGCAGTTCTTC. Translating gives CSASGGGLNNEQFF.

The chain is built from TRBV10-1 and TRBJ1-2; D gene unclear. V lost 3 bases and J 0 bases, leaving 2 bases between the germline ends. Germline assignment: CDR1 WNHNN and CDR2 SYGVQD (reference sequence). The length of the CDR3 is 12 residues. The CDR3 sequence: CASSDSNYGYTF. The CDR3 region has the DNA TGCGCCAGCAGTGACTCTAACTATGGCTACACCTTC.

The chain has TRBV7-8 and TRBJ1-6, with a possible D match to TRBD1 (6 bases). The V and J ends lost 4 bases and 5 bases respectively, with 12 bases between them. CDR1 SGHVS and CDR2 FQNEAQ come from the germline V gene. The CDR3 contains 15 residues. CDR3 coding DNA: TGTGCCAGCAGCTCCGGACAGCAGAATAATTCACCCCTCCACTTT. Encoded protein: CASSSGQQNNSPLHF.

As to this clone: Other DNA sequences from this sample encode an identical CDR3 as well. The rearrangement uses TRBV6-1 and TRBJ1-3, with D perhaps matching TRBD1 (6 bases). V was pared by 3 bases and J by 7 bases, with 16 bases between. CDR3 length equals 15 residues. Germline CDR1 is MNHNS and CDR2 is SASEGT. The CDR3: CASSDGQGLGNTIYF. CDR3 DNA: TGTGCCAGCAGTGACGGTCAGGGGTTAGGTAACACCATATATTTT.

The chain links TRBV28 to TRBJ1-1, with 7 bases identical to TRBD1. J lost 4 bases, V lost 4 bases, and 3 bases had no gene match. Germline V gene sequence: CDR1 MDHEN, CDR2 SYDVKM. This CDR3 is 13 amino acids long. The CDR3 sequence is CASSSRGITEAFF. Written as DNA, the CDR3 is TGTGCCAGCAGTTCCAGGGGGATCACTGAAGCTTTCTTT.

CDR3 sequence: CASSLSGGSGNTIYF. The CDR3 nucleotides are TGCGCCAGCAGCTTGTCGGGGGGCTCTGGAAACACCATATATTTT. The chain couples TRBV5-1 to TRBJ1-3, with TRBD1 as a possible D gene (5 bases). Looked up from germline, CDR1 is SGHRS and CDR2 is YFSETQ. The CDR3 spans 15 residues. V shed 1 base and J shed 0 bases, with 8 bases lying between them.

This chain links TRBV19 with TRBJ1-1; 12 bases map to TRBD1. With V trimmed by 1 base and J by 4 bases, 4 bases remained unmatched. The length of the CDR3 is 16 residues. Germline V gene lookup returns CDR1 LNHDA and CDR2 SQIVND (reference sequence). CDR3 in DNA: TGTGCCAGTAGTATAGGGGGGACAGGGGGCGGCACTGAAGCTTTCTTT. Protein: CASSIGGTGGGTEAFF.

The chain carries TRBV6-6 and TRBJ2-1; 10 nucleotides match TRBD2. CDR1 and CDR2 (germline): MNHNY, SVGAGI (reference sequence). This CDR3 is 17 amino acids long. With V trimmed by 5 bases and J by 2 bases, 9 bases remained unmatched. The CDR3 region is CASSRGLAASAYNEQFF. In nucleotides, the CDR3 is TGTGCCAGCAGTCGCGGACTAGCGGCCTCAGCCTACAATGAGCAGTTCTTC.